These 5 T cell receptor beta chains originate from one sample sequenced in a study of cytomegalovirus exposure and HLA in healthy donors. Primers: 60 Vbeta forward and 13 Jbeta reverse. Using immunoSEQ multiplex PCR, the repertoire was profiled, and TCRdb retains in-frame clones only, with some absent. The sample includes around 100,000 clones, more than 80% seen only once; the top ten take about 3.6%. Sequencing was performed on PBMCs. The receptors derive from a man aged 30-40 years in good health and CMV-seronegative.

V gene TRBV12-5 combines with J gene TRBJ1-1, with D possibly TRBD1 on 6 matching bases. V was trimmed by 0 bases and J by 5 bases, leaving 13 bases between them. Looked up from germline, CDR1 is LGHNT and CDR2 is FRNRAP. This CDR3 comprises 15 residues. In DNA form, the CDR3 reads TGTGCTAGTGGTTTGGTAACCGGGGGGCTAACTGAAGCTTTCTTT. This codes for CASGLVTGGLTEAFF.

V usage is TRBV30 and J usage is TRBJ2-5; D is unclear. The CDR3 loop spans 12 amino acids. V was pared by 1 base and J by 5 bases, with 8 bases between. Per germline, CDR1 GTSNPN and CDR2 SVGIG (reference sequence). CDR3 protein: CAWSGRLETQYF. CDR3 DNA: TGTGCCTGGAGTGGTCGTCTGGAGACCCAGTACTTC.

The J gene is TRBJ1-1, the V gene TRBV11-3; no clear D gene. Germline CDR1 is SGHNT and CDR2 is YENEEA. The CDR3 runs 13 residues. Trimming removed 3 bases from V and 0 bases from J, with 5 bases in between. CDR3 sequence (DNA): TGTGCCAGCAGCTTTAGTATGAACACTGAAGCTTTCTTT. Protein product: CASSFSMNTEAFF.

The rearrangement uses TRBV29-1 and TRBJ2-5; 7 nucleotides match TRBD1. TRBJ2-7 matches the DNA end more closely, so the J call is doubtful. CDR1 and CDR2 from the germline V gene are SQVTM and ANQGSEA. The CDR3 contains 12 residues. The DNA for the CDR3 is TGCAGCGTATTGGGACAGCTCTACGAGCAGTACTTC. It encodes CSVLGQLYEQYF.

The gene calls are TRBV11-2 and TRBJ1-2; D is uncertain. The V and J ends lost 1 base and 0 bases respectively, with 15 bases between them. The CDR3 extends over 17 amino acids. Germline V gene data show CDR1 as SGHAT and CDR2 as FQNNGV. Here the CDR3 DNA reads TGTGCCAGCAGCTTAGTGGAATCCGTGGGAGCTAACTATGGCTACACCTTC. Translated, it gives CASSLVESVGANYGYTF.